This TCR beta chain was captured by sequencing in a study of cytomegalovirus exposure and HLA in healthy donors. Overall study results and limits: Reports indicated that the classifier achieved high specificity and sensitivity in diagnosing cytomegalovirus status.

Between the trimmed V and J ends, which lost 4 bases and 5 bases, there was a span of 13 bases. CDR1 is SGHKS and CDR2 is YYEKEE in the germline V gene (reference sequence). The length of the CDR3 is 13 residues. The donors were members of the roughly 130-subject validation cohort (separate from the approximately 670-subject first cohort). Points on this clone: The antigen remains undetermined.

Clones were read by immunoSEQ multiplex PCR, and TCRdb kept only the in-frame ones, dropping some. The sample has some 150,000 clones; 87% are singletons. The sample comprised PBMCs. This TCR was sampled from a man aged 18 to 29 in good health and CMV-seropositive. V and J are TRBV5-5 and TRBJ2-7; D possibly corresponds to TRBD1 (6 bases). The CDR3: CASSLPRGDEQYF. Written as DNA, the CDR3 is TGTGCCAGCAGCCTTCCCAGGGGAGACGAGCAGTACTTC. The full variable domain, in which reference TRBV5-5 and TRBJ2-7 provide the parts outside the CDR3, is DAGVTQSPTHLIKTRGQQVTLRCSPISGHKSVSWYQQVLGQGPQFIFQYYEKEERGRGNFPDRFSARQFPNYSSELNVNALLLGDSALYLCASSLPRGDEQYFGPGTRLTVT.